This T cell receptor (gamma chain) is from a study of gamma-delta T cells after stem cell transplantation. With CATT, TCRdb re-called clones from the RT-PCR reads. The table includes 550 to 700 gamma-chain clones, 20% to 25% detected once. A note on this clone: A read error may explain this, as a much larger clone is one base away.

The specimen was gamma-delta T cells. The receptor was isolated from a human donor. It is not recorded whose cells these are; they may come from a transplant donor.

The CDR3 DNA reads as TGTGCCACCTGGGACGGGCGGGGTTACTATAAGAAACTCTTT. It specifies CATWDGRGYYKKLF. J is TRGJ1 or TRGJ2 and V is TRGV2. Losses at the gene ends were 0 bases for V and 7 bases for J; bases not matched to a gene: 9. This CDR3 contains 14 residues. Germline V gene sequence: CDR1 EGSNGY, CDR2 YDSYNSKV.